These 10 T cell receptor beta chains came from one sample sequenced in a study of T cell responses to AZD1222 COVID-19 vaccine. The data were produced by immunoSEQ multiplex PCR, yet TCRdb's version contains in-frame clones alone and is incomplete. The repertoire holds around 100,000 clones, with 91% as singletons. The sample here was peripheral blood, taken on day 0 of AZD1222 vaccination. These receptors all stem from an adult in good health.

The genes are TRBV19 and TRBJ2-7, with unresolved D. The germline CDR1 and CDR2 sequences are LNHDA and SQIVND (reference sequence). The CDR3 is 15 amino acids. V was pared by 2 bases and J by 2 bases, with 13 bases between. The CDR3 region is CASSITGRGTYEQYF. In DNA form, the CDR3 reads TGTGCCAGTAGTATAACTGGTCGAGGAACCTACGAGCAGTACTTC.

The V and J genes are TRBV5-4 and TRBJ1-1, with no clear D. Trimming removed 2 bases at V and 8 bases at J, with 7 bases between. The CDR3 runs 11 residues. Germline-derived CDR1 and CDR2 are SGHNT and YYREEE (reference sequence). In nucleotides, the CDR3 is TGTGCCAGCAGCTTCGCAGCCGAAGCTTTCTTT. It is translated as CASSFAAEAFF. The whole variable domain, filled in from reference TRBV5-4 and TRBJ1-1, reads ETGVTQSPTHLIKTRGQQVTLRCSSQSGHNTVSWYQQALGQGPQFIFQYYREEENGRGNFPPRFSGLQFPNYSSELNVNALELDDSALYLCASSFAAEAFFGQGTRLTVV.

The rearrangement links TRBV3-1 (or the pseudogene TRBV3-2) to TRBJ1-5; 8 nucleotides match TRBD1. After removal of 4 bases from V and 3 bases from J, the junction contained 8 bases not matched to a gene. Germline lookup yields CDR1 LGHDT and CDR2 YNNKEL (reference sequence). The CDR3 totals 16 residues. The CDR3 DNA sequence: TGTGCCAGCAGCCTATCCGGGACAGGAGCCAATCAGCCCCAGCATTTT. This encodes CASSLSGTGANQPQHF.

CDR3 loop: CASSYSTGSLTRYNEQFF. In nucleotides, the CDR3 is TGTGCCAGCAGTTACTCGACAGGGTCTTTAACACGTTACAATGAGCAGTTCTTC. The chain combines TRBV6-2 or TRBV6-3 with TRBJ2-1; 7 positions match TRBD1. This CDR3 contains 18 residues. V trimming: 0 bases; J trimming: 4 bases; junction bases outside the gene matches: 12. CDR1 and CDR2 from the germline V gene are MNHEY and SVGEGT.

This clone has more than one count but fewer than ten. The gene calls are TRBV5-4 and TRBJ1-4; 7 nucleotides agree with TRBD1. Germline CDR1 and CDR2: SGHNT and YYREEE (reference sequence). V trimming: 4 bases; J trimming: 4 bases; junction bases outside the gene matches: 7. The CDR3 is 15 residues long. CDR3: CASSPTGSFNEKLFF. CDR3 DNA sequence: TGTGCCAGCAGCCCGACAGGGTCCTTTAATGAAAAACTGTTTTTT.

CDR3 sequence reads: CASSAIQGWNTEAFF. In DNA form, the CDR3 reads TGTGCCAGTAGTGCCATACAGGGCTGGAACACTGAAGCTTTCTTT. J is TRBJ1-1 and V is TRBV19; tentative D call: TRBD1 (6 bases). This CDR3 is 15 amino acids long. V lost 5 bases to trimming and J lost 1 base, with 14 bases between them. Germline CDR1 is LNHDA and CDR2 is SQIVND (reference sequence).

The V call is TRBV7-2, the J call TRBJ2-7; 10 positions match TRBD2. The CDR3 is 16 amino acids. V shed 1 base and J 4 bases; nucleotides not matched to a gene: 7. Germline loops: CDR1 SGHTA, CDR2 FQGNSA. The CDR3 is CASSLVPSGRGYEQYF. For the CDR3, the DNA is TGTGCCAGCAGCTTAGTCCCTAGCGGGAGAGGTTACGAGCAGTACTTC.

The V call is TRBV9, the J call TRBJ1-3; D not certain. The CDR3 length is 17 residues. Germline CDR1 is SGDLS and CDR2 is YYNGEE. With 4 bases removed from V and 0 bases from J, the gap between germline ends came to 17 bases. In DNA, the CDR3 is TGTGCCAGCAGCTACGGACCGATCCTGAGCTCTGGAAACACCATATATTTT. Translation gives CASSYGPILSSGNTIYF.

The chain employs TRBV28 and TRBJ2-5; D is perhaps TRBD2 (7 bases). The CDR3 extends over 14 amino acids. Germline CDR1 is MDHEN and CDR2 is SYDVKM. V gave up 6 bases and J gave up 5 bases, with 16 bases separating them. The CDR3 reads CASSLPGGWETQYF. In DNA form, the CDR3 reads TGTGCCAGCAGCCTACCGGGGGGCTGGGAGACCCAGTACTTC. Together with reference TRBV28 and TRBJ2-5, the CDR3 gives the full variable domain: DVKVTQSSRYLVKRTGEKVFLECVQDMDHENMFWYRQDPGLGLRLIYFSYDVKMKEKGDIPEGYSVSREKKERFSLILESASTNQTSMYLCASSLPGGWETQYFGPGTRLLVL.

The chain uses TRBV24-1 and TRBJ1-1, with a weak D call TRBD1 (5 bases). Trimming pared 4 bases from V and 9 bases from J, leaving 8 bases between. The CDR3 is 11 residues long. Looked up from germline, CDR1 is KGHDR and CDR2 is SFDVKD. This CDR3 is CATSDRQQAFF. The CDR3 bases are TGTGCCACCAGTGACCGACAGCAAGCTTTCTTT.